This T cell receptor beta chain was sequenced for a study of cytomegalovirus exposure and HLA in healthy donors. Primers included in the PCR were 60 Vbeta and 13 Jbeta primers. Sequencing was performed with immunoSEQ multiplex PCR; in TCRdb, only in-frame clones are kept and a portion is missing. The top ten clones hold approximately 4.3% of a sample with 100,000 or so clones, more than 60% of them seen once. The CDR3 totals 14 residues. The germline V gene has CDR1 MNHNY and CDR2 SVGAGI (reference sequence). Trimming stripped 0 bases from V and 7 bases from J, with 10 bases between. This sequence was found in a woman in her late teens or twenties in good health and CMV-seropositive. The V call is TRBV6-6, the J call TRBJ2-1; possibly TRBD2 for D (5 bases). Sequencing was carried out using PBMCs. Written as DNA, the CDR3 is TGTGCCAGCAGTTACTCGGGAGTCCTGAATGAGCAGTTCTTC. Amino acids: CASSYSGVLNEQFF.